This T cell receptor (beta chain) was recovered during a study of identical twins. This CDR3 comprises 20 residues. With V trimmed by 1 base and J by 5 bases, 13 bases remained unmatched. Germline CDR1 is LGHNA and CDR2 is YNFKEQ. Using its own MiXCR run on the 5' RACE reads, TCRdb lists one record per CDR3 protein. Among approximately 1.8 million distinct CDR3 sequences listed, about 32% were seen once. This clonotype has ten or more counts. The sample taken for sequencing was cord blood. The receptor's source is a newborn girl in good health. The chain carries TRBV4-2 and TRBJ2-3, with 15 nucleotides matching TRBD2. Here the CDR3 reads CASSQVPGLAGGLTQDTQYF. CDR3 sequence (DNA): TGTGCCAGCAGCCAAGTTCCGGGACTAGCGGGGGGACTCACCCAAGATACGCAGTATTTT.